This TCR beta chain was documented in a study of T cells in Graves' hyperthyroidism and ophthalmopathy. The patients, who ranged from 18 to 65 in age, presented with newly diagnosed hyperthyroidism lasting under 2 months. Regarding the study as a whole: In the analysis, a 13 V-J model separated ophthalmopathy from stable hyperthyroidism. Blood also showed most of the thyroid clonotypes that were expanded above 0.001.

Germline lookup yields CDR1 DFQATT and CDR2 SNEGSKA (reference sequence). Trimming shortened V by 5 bases and J by 8 bases, and 21 bases separated the two germline ends. This CDR3 region has 14 residues. This clonotype was observed a handful of times. Its antigen is unknown. Researchers amplified the TCR beta CDR3 regions from RNA transcripts. The HTBI primer set was used in a first-round RT-PCR of the TCR CDR3. In TCRdb, the multiplex PCR reads were re-called with MiXCR into one record per CDR3 protein. The table records under 450,000 distinct CDR3 sequences, 15% to 19% of them present only once. The chain couples TRBV20-1 to TRBJ1-1; D is unclear. The receptor comes from a woman aged 18-29 years with Graves' hyperthyroidism. Material for sequencing was blood. The CDR3 DNA sequence: TGCAGTGCTGCCTTCGACCGGAGAATTTTGGAAGCTTTCTTT. Translating it yields CSAAFDRRILEAFF.